These T cell receptor beta chains were read from a single sample in a study of cytomegalovirus exposure and HLA in healthy donors. Generated by immunoSEQ multiplex PCR, the TCRdb table keeps only in-frame clones and is missing some. The table has 140,000 or so clones, about 89% seen once. The sequencing sample was made of PBMCs. The receptors were sampled from a man aged 18 to 30 in good health and CMV-seronegative. Both conserved end residues are part of each CDR3. A D gene is named only where the DNA matches it firmly. Where a row states a size, it is once, few, many or the class of an expanded clone; other rows omit it.

>TRBJ2-2|TRBV12-5|NA|NA
CASGLVVGTITGELFF
TGTGCTAGTGGTTTGGTGGTTGGGACAATCACCGGGGAGCTGTTTTTT
>TRBJ2-1|TRBV10-3|NA|TRBD2
CATLTLAGGHNEQFF
TGTGCCACCCTGACCCTAGCGGGGGGACACAATGAGCAGTTCTTC
>TRBJ1-3|TRBV4-3|NA|NA
CASSQEQSSGNTIYF
TGCGCCAGCAGCCAAGAACAGAGCTCTGGAAACACCATATATTTT
>TRBJ2-3|TRBV10-1|NA|TRBD2
CASSESAASGSHTDTQYF
TGCGCCAGCAGTGAGTCCGCCGCTAGCGGGTCCCACACAGATACGCAGTATTTT
>TRBJ2-1|TRBV6-1|NA|TRBD1
CASARDSGYNEQFF
TGTGCCAGCGCCCGGGACAGCGGCTACAATGAGCAGTTCTTC
>TRBJ1-5|TRBV2|NA|NA
CASKEKITGVVNQPQHF
TGTGCCAGCAAGGAGAAAATTACAGGCGTTGTGAATCAGCCCCAGCATTTT
>TRBJ2-1|TRBV6-4|once|TRBD2
CASSDSGTTYNEQFF
TGTGCCAGCAGTGACTCTGGGACTACGTACAATGAGCAGTTCTTC
>TRBJ2-2|TRBV6-4|NA|TRBD2
CASSKTSSNTGELFF
TGTGCCAGCAGTAAGACTAGCAGCAACACCGGGGAGCTGTTTTTT
>TRBJ2-2|TRBV7-9|NA|NA
CASSAGRVENTGELFF
TGTGCCAGCAGCGCAGGCAGGGTAGAGAACACCGGGGAGCTGTTTTTT
>TRBJ1-5|TRBV5-6|NA|NA
CASSKGLGGYSNQPQHF
TGTGCCAGCAGCAAGGGACTGGGGGGGTATAGCAATCAGCCCCAGCATTTT
>TRBJ2-1|TRBV18|NA|TRBD1
CASSPRGTGKWNEQFF
TGTGCCAGCTCACCACGAGGGACAGGGAAGTGGAATGAGCAGTTCTTC
>TRBJ1-2|TRBV18|NA|TRBD1
CASSPMDRGGYGYTF
TGTGCCAGCTCACCGATGGACAGGGGTGGCTATGGCTACACCTTC
>TRBJ2-2|TRBV2|NA|NA
CASSPGTLNTGELFF
TGTGCCAGCAGTCCCGGGACACTGAACACCGGGGAGCTGTTTTTT
>TRBJ1-2|TRBV13|NA|NA
CASSTGLGDYGYTF
TGTGCCAGCAGCACGGGACTTGGGGACTATGGCTACACCTTC
>TRBJ2-5|TRBV7-7|NA|TRBD2
CASSLGPSGFQETQYF
TGTGCCAGCAGCTTAGGACCTAGCGGGTTCCAAGAGACCCAGTACTTC
>TRBJ2-1|TRBV6-5|NA|NA
CASSYSNPTINEQFF
TGTGCCAGCAGTTACTCCAACCCGACTATCAATGAGCAGTTCTTC
>TRBJ2-6|TRBV9|NA|NA
CASSVGSPGANVLTF
TGTGCCAGCAGCGTAGGTAGTCCCGGGGCCAACGTCCTGACTTTC
>TRBJ2-7|TRBV4-2|NA|TRBD1
CASSPPGTGIYEQYF
TGTGCCAGCAGCCCCCCCGGGACAGGGATCTACGAGCAGTACTTC
>TRBJ1-1|TRBV7-2|NA|NA
CASSEDRLPRGTEAFF
TGTGCCAGCAGCGAGGACAGACTCCCAAGGGGCACTGAAGCTTTCTTT
>TRBJ1-2|TRBV12-5|NA|NA
CASGLVPYPGADYGYTF
TGTGCTAGTGGTTTGGTACCCTATCCTGGGGCGGACTATGGCTACACCTTC
>TRBJ2-2|TRBV5-8|NA|TRBD2
CASSPYGTSGSIKAGELFF
TGTGCCAGCAGCCCTTACGGGACTAGCGGGAGCATTAAGGCCGGGGAGCTGTTTTTT
>TRBJ1-1|TRBV2|NA|NA
CASSEARNRAIEAFF
TGTGCCAGCAGTGAAGCGCGGAACAGGGCCATTGAAGCTTTCTTT
>TRBJ1-3|TRBV10-3|NA|NA
CAISELQTFSGNTIYF
TGTGCCATCAGTGAGTTACAGACATTTTCTGGAAACACCATATATTTT
>TRBJ1-6|TRBV19|once|NA
CASSLQTVTYNSPLHF
TGTGCCAGTAGCTTACAGACAGTCACCTATAATTCACCCCTCCACTTT
>TRBJ1-1|TRBV2|NA|NA
CASSVQRNTEAFF
TGTGCCAGCAGTGTACAAAGAAACACTGAAGCTTTCTTT
>TRBJ1-5|TRBV6-1|NA|NA
CASSEAPGPRNQPQHF
TGTGCCAGCAGTGAAGCGCCTGGGCCGCGCAATCAGCCCCAGCATTTT
>TRBJ2-2|TRBV7-7|NA|NA
CASSLGLNTGELFF
TGTGCCAGCAGCTTAGGACTCAACACCGGGGAGCTGTTTTTT
>TRBJ1-2|TRBV27|few|NA
CASSGDILGGYTF
TGTGCCAGCAGTGGGGACATATTGGGTGGCTACACCTTC